This T cell receptor beta chain was recovered during a study of glioma-infiltrating T cells. This clonotype appeared many times. Its matching antigen is unknown. Amplification of TCR alpha and beta CDR3 regions from RNA used iRepertoire nested multiplex PCR. Via MiXCR, TCRdb re-called the multiplex PCR reads, giving one row per CDR3 protein. The table includes tens of thousands of distinct CDR3 sequences, 20% to 25% detected once. General study results and limits: CDR3 overlap between tissue and blood was very small. Above-expected tissue-blood divergence occurred in all gliomas, most in low-grade ones.

This receptor was identified in a human donor with low-grade glioma or glioblastoma, undergoing nonglioma brain surgery, or in good health (not recorded which). The sample taken for sequencing was glioma tissue, nonneoplastic brain tissue, or PBMCs (not recorded which).

This chain's CDR3 is CASSEDRGTAYGYTF. CDR3 DNA sequence: TGTGCCAGCAGTGAAGACAGGGGTACTGCCTATGGCTACACCTTC. V usage is TRBV2 and J usage is TRBJ1-2; TRBD1 matches 7 bases. This CDR3 has 15 residues. V was clipped by 1 base and J by 4 bases; unmatched bases: 6. Germline CDR1 reads SNHLY; CDR2 reads FYNNEI. The variable domain in full, with the rest retrieved from reference TRBV2 and TRBJ1-2, is EPEVTQTPSHQVTQMGQEVILRCVPISNHLYFYWYRQILGQKVEFLVSFYNNEISEKSEIFDDQFSVERPDGSNFTLKIRSTKLEDSAMYFCASSEDRGTAYGYTFGSGTRLTVV.